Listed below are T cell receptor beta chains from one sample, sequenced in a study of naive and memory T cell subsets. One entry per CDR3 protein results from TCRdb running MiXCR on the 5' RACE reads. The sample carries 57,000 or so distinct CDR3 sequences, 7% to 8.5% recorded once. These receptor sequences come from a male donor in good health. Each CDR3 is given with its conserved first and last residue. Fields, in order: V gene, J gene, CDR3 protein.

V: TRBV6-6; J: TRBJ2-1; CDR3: CASSRTGFNEQFF
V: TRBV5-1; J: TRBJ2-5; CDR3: CASSSSGSGQETQYF
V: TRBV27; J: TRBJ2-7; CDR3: CASSPGTGPLYEGQYF
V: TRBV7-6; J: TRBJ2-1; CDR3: CASSPYPDDAYNEQFF
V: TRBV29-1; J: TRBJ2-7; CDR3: CSVESAGYSYEQYF
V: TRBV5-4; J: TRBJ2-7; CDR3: CASSPYRGIDEQYF
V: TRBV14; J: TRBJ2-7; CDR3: CASSQDWREGAYEQYF
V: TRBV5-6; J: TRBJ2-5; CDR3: CASSHRAGPETQYF
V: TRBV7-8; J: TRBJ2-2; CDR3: CASSLQSGAGTGELFF
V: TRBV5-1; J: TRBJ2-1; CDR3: CASSLTGGAPNEQFF
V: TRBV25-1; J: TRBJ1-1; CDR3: CASSEYSVGGPEAFF
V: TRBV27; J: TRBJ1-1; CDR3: CASRLGTGGRFYTEAFF
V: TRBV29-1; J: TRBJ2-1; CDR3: CSVELNEQFF
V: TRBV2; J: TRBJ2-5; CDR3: CASSLTAFQETQYF
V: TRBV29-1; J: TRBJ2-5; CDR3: CSVITGVQETQYF
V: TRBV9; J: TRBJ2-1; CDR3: CASSVVLAGDNEQFF
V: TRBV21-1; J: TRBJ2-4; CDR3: CASSRPTSGIPTKNIQYF
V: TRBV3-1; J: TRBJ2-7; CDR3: CASSPPGAYEQYF
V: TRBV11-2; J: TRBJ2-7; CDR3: CASSLHSGSNSEQYF
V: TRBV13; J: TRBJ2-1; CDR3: CASSKGARGYNEQFF
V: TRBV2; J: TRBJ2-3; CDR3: CASRGLFTDTQYF
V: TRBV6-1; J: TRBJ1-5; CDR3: CATTPGTGGDSNQPQHF
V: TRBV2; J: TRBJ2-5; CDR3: CASSENMGGGAETQYF
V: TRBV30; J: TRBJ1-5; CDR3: CAWSVGGQPQHF
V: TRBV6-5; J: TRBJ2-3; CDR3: CASRLAGADTQYF
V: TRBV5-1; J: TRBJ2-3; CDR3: CASSPGGSRDTQYF
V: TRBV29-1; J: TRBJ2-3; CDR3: CSVPGGGTQYF
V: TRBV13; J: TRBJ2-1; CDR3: CASSLRANEQFF
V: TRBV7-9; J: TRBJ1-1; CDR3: CASSLDRGQEAFF
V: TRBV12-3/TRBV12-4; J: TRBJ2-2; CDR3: CASSPSGGGSSAGELFF
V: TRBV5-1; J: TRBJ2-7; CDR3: CASSSTGTADSGEQYF
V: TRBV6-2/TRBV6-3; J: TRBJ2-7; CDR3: CASSYSARESRYEQYF
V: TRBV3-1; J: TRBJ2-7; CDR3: CASSQDLTDYEQYF
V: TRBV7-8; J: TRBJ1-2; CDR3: CASSSGPSRYGYTF
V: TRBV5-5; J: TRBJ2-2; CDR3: CAGKPGQNTGELFF
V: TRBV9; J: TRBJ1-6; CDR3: CASSTGGQGVYNSPLHF
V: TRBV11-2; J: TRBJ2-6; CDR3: CASTLSGANVLTF
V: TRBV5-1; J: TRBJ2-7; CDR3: CASSRGTGKLIYEQYF
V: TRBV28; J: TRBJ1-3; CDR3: CASSLTAKGISGNTIYF
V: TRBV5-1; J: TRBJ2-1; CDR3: CASTSQLAYNEQFF
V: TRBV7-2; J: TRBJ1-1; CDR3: CASSLALIWLNTEAFF
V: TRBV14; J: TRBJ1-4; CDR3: CASSHEREEKLFF
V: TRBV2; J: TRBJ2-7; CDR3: CATQSEQYF
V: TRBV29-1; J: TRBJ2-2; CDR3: CSVEVGQYTGELFF
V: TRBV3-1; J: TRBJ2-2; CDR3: CASSRGSSGELFF
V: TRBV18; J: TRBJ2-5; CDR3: CASSPTRQETQYF